The 2 T cell receptor beta chains below were found in one sample sequenced in a study of cytomegalovirus exposure and HLA in healthy donors. Vbeta (60) and Jbeta (13) primers were used in the PCR. TCRdb keeps only in-frame clones here, not all; method: immunoSEQ multiplex PCR. The sample records approximately 170,000 clones, around three quarters being singletons. Sample: PBMCs. The receptors stem from a woman aged 40 to 50 in good health and CMV-seronegative.

V and J are TRBV5-1 and TRBJ2-6; maybe TRBD1 (5 bases). Trimming stripped 4 bases from V and 3 bases from J, with 11 bases between. The CDR3 is 15 amino acids. Germline CDR1 and CDR2: SGHRS and YFSETQ. CDR3 in amino acids: CASSLQGIGANVLTF. CDR3 DNA sequence: TGCGCCAGCAGCCTCCAGGGTATTGGGGCCAACGTCCTGACTTTC. Full variable domain (remainder filled in from reference TRBV5-1 and TRBJ2-6): KAGVTQTPRYLIKTRGQQVTLSCSPISGHRSVSWYQQTPGQGLQFLFEYFSETQRNKGNFPGRFSGRQFSNSRSEMNVSTLELGDSALYLCASSLQGIGANVLTFGAGSRLTVL.

This clone was detected only once. This sequence joins TRBV6-4 and TRBJ2-3, with a weak D call TRBD2 (7 bases). V was pared by 6 bases and J by 3 bases, with 13 bases between. CDR1 and CDR2 (germline): MRHNA, SNTAGT. The CDR3 consists of 14 residues. CDR3 loop: CASSRGGETDTQYF. Written as DNA, the CDR3 is TGTGCCAGCAGCAGGGGAGGGGAAACAGATACGCAGTATTTT.